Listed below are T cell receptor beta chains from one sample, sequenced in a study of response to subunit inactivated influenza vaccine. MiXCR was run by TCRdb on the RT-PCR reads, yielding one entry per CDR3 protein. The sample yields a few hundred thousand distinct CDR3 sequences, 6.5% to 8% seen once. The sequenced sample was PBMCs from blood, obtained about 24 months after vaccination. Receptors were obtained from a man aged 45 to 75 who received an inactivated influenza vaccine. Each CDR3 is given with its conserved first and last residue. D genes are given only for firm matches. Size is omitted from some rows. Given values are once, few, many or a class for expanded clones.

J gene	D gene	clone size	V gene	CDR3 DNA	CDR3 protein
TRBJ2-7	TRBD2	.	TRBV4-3	TGCGCCAGCAGCCAAGAAGTAGCGGGCCTCTACGAGCAGTACTTC	CASSQEVAGLYEQYF
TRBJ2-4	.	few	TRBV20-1	TGCAGTGCTAGGGGCCTCGGGGACACCAAAAACATTCAGTACTTC	CSARGLGDTKNIQYF
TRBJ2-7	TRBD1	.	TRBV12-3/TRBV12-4	TGTGCCAGCAGTTTCGGTACCACCCGGACAGGCGGGGAGCAGTACTTC	CASSFGTTRTGGEQYF
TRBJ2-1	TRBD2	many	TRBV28	TGTGCCAGCAGTTTACACGGACTAGCGGGAGTCAATGAGCAGTTCTTC	CASSLHGLAGVNEQFF
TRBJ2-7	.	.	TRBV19	TGTGCCAGTAGTCTCTACCCCGGGACCGGATCTTACGAGCAGTACTTC	CASSLYPGTGSYEQYF
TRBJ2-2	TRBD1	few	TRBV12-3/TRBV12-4	TGTGCCAGCAGCCACAGGGGAGCAAACACCGGGGAGCTGTTTTTT	CASSHRGANTGELFF
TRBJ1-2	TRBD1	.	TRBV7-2	TGTGCCAGCAGCTCGAGACAGGGGTCATTCTATGGCTACACCTTC	CASSSRQGSFYGYTF
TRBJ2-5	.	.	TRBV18	TGTGCCAGCTCACCTCGGGGAAGTGAGACCCAGTACTTC	CASSPRGSETQYF
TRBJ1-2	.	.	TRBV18	TGTGCCAGCTCACCACCTAACGGTAGGGGTGGCTACACCTTC	CASSPPNGRGGYTF
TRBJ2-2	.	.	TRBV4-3	TGCGCCAGCAGCCAAGGTCAGCGGAACAGCGGGGAGCTGTTTTTT	CASSQGQRNSGELFF